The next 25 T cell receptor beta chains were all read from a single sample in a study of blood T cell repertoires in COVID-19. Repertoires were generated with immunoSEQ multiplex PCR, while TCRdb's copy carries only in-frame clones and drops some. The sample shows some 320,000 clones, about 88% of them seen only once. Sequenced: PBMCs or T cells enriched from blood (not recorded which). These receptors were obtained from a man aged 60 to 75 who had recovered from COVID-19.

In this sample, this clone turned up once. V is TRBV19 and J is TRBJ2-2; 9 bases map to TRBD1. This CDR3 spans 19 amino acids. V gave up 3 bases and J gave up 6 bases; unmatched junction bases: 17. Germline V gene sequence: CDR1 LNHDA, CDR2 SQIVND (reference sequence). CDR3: CASSIYSDRGVYLSGELFF. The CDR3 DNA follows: TGTGCCAGTAGTATTTACTCGGACAGGGGCGTCTACTTGTCCGGGGAGCTGTTTTTT.

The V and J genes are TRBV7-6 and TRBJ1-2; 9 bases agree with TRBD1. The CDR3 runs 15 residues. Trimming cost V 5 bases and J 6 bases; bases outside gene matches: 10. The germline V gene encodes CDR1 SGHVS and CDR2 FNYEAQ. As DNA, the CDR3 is TGTGCCAGCAGCGGAGGGACAGGGAATTTGGATGGCTACACCTTC. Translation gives CASSGGTGNLDGYTF. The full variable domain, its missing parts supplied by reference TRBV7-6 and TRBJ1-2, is GAGVSQSPRYKVTKRGQDVALRCDPISGHVSLYWYRQALGQGPEFLTYFNYEAQQDKSGLPNDRFSAERPEGSISTLTIQRTEQRDSAMYRCASSGGTGNLDGYTFGSGTRLTVV.

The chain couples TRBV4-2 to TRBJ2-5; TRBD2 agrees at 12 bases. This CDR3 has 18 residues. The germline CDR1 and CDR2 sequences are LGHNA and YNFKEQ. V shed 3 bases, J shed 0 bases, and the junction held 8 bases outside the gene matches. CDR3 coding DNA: TGTGCCAGCAGCCACGAACTAGCGGGGGGCCGGTACCAAGAGACCCAGTACTTC. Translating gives CASSHELAGGRYQETQYF.

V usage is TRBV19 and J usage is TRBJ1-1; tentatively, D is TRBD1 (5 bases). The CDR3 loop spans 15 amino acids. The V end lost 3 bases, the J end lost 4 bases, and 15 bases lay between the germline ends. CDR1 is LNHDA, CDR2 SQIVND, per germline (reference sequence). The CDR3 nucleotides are TGTGCCAGTAGTATCTCTCAGGGTTCGGGCACTGAAGCTTTCTTT. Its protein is CASSISQGSGTEAFF. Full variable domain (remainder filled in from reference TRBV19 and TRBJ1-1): DGGITQSPKYLFRKEGQNVTLSCEQNLNHDAMYWYRQDPGQGLRLIYYSQIVNDFQKGDIAEGYSVSREKKESFPLTVTSAQKNPTAFYLCASSISQGSGTEAFFGQGTRLTVV.

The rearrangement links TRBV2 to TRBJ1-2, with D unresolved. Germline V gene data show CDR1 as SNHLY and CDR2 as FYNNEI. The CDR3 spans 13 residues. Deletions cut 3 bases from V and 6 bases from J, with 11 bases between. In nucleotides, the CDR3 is TGTGCCAGCAGTGAGGGCAGGAGGGATGGCTACACCTTC. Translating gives CASSEGRRDGYTF.

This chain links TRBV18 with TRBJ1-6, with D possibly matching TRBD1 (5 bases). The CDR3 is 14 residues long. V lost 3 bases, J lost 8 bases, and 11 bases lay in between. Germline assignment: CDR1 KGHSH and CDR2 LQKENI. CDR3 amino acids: CASSPMGLYSPLHF. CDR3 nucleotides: TGTGCCAGCTCACCGATGGGACTTTATTCACCCCTCCACTTT.

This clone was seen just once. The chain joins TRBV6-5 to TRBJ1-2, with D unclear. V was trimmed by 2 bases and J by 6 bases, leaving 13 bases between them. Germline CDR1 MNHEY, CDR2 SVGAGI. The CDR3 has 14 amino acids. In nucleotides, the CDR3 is TGTGCCAGCAGTTACGTGGCCCCTCAGGATGGCTACACCTTC. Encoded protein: CASSYVAPQDGYTF.

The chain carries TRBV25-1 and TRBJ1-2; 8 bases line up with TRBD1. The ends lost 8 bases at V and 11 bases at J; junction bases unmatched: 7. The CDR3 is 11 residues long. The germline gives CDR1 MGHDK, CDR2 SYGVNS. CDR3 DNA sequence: TGTGCCAGCTCCCGGACAGGGAGATACACCTTC. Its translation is CASSRTGRYTF.

The CDR3 sequence is CAWSYLENEKLFF. CDR3 bases: TGTGCCTGGAGTTACCTGGAGAATGAAAAACTGTTTTTT. J is TRBJ1-4 and V is TRBV30; the D is unclear. The CDR3 length is 13 residues. Trimming removed 2 bases at V and 5 bases at J, with 9 bases between. Per germline, CDR1 GTSNPN and CDR2 SVGIG (reference sequence).

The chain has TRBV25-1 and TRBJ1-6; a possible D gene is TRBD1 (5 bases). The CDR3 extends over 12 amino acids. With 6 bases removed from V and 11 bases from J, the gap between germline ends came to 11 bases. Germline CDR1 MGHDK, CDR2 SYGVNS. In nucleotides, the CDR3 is TGTGCCAGCAGCCTGCCGGGGGCACCCCTCCACTTT. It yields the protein CASSLPGAPLHF.

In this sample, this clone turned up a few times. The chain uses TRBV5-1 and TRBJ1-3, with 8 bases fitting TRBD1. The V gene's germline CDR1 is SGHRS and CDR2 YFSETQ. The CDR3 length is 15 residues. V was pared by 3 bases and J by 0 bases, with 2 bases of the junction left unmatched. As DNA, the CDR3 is TGCGCCAGCAGCTGGACAGGGACCTCTGGAAACACCATATATTTT. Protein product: CASSWTGTSGNTIYF. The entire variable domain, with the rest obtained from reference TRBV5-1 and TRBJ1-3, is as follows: KAGVTQTPRYLIKTRGQQVTLSCSPISGHRSVSWYQQTPGQGLQFLFEYFSETQRNKGNFPGRFSGRQFSNSRSEMNVSTLELGDSALYLCASSWTGTSGNTIYFGEGSWLTVV.

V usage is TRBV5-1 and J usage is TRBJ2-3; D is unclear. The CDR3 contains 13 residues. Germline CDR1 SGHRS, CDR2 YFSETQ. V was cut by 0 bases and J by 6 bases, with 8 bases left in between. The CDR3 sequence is CASSLGPLDTQYF. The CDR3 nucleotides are TGCGCCAGCAGCTTGGGGCCCTTGGATACGCAGTATTTT.

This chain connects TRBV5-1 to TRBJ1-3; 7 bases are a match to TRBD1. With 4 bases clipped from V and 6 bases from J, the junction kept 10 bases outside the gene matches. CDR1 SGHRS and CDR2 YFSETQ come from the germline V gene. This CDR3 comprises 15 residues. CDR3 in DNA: TGCGCCAGCAGCCGCGGGACAGACGGTAAAAACACCATATATTTT. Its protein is CASSRGTDGKNTIYF.

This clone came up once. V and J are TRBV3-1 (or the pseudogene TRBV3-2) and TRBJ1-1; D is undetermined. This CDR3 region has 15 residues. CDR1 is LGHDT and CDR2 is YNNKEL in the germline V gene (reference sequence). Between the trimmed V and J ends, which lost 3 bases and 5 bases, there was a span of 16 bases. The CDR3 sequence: CASSQSSVASTEAFF. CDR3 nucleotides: TGTGCCAGCAGCCAGAGTAGTGTTGCTTCGACTGAAGCTTTCTTT.

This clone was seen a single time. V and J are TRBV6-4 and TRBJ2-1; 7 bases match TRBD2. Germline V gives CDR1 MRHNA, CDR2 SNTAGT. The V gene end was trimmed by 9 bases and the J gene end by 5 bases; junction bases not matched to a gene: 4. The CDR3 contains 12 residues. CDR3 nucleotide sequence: TGTGCCAGAGTGGGAGGGGACAATGAGCAGTTCTTC. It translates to CARVGGDNEQFF.

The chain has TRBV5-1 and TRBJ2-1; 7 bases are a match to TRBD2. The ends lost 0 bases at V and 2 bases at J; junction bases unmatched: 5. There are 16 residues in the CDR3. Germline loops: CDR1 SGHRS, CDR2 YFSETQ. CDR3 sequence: CASSLGASGTYNEQFF. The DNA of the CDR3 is TGCGCCAGCAGCTTGGGGGCTAGCGGAACCTACAATGAGCAGTTCTTC.

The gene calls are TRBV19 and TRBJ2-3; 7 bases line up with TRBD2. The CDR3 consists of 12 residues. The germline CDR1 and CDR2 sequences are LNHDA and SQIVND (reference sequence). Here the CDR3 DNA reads TGTGCTGCGGGGGATTCGGGAGATACGCAGTATTTT. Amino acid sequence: CAAGDSGDTQYF.

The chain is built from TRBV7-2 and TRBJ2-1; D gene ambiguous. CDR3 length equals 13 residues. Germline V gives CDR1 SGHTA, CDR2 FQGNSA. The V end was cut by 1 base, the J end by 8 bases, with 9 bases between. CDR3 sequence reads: CASSLVPLYEQFF. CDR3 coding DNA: TGTGCCAGCAGCTTAGTACCTCTATATGAGCAGTTCTTC.

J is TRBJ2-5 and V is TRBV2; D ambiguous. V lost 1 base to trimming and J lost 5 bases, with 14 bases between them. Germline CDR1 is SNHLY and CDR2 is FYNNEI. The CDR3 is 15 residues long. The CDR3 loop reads CASSEEILVEETQYF. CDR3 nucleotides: TGTGCCAGCAGTGAAGAGATCCTCGTCGAGGAGACCCAGTACTTC.

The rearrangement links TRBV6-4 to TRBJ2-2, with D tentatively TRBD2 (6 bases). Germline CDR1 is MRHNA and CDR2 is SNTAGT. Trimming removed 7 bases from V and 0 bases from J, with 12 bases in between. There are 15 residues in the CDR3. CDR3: CASKEGTSNTGELFF. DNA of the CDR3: TGTGCCAGCAAAGAGGGGACTTCGAACACCGGGGAGCTGTTTTTT.

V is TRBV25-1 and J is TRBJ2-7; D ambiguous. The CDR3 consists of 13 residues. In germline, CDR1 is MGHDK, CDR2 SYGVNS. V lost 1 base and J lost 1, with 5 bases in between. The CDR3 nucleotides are TGTGCCAGCAGTGAATTCCAGTCCTACGAGCAGTACTTC. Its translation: CASSEFQSYEQYF.

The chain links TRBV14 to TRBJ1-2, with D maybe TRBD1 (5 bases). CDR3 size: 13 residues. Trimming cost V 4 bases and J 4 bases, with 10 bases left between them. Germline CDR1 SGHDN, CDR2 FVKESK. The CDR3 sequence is CASSPTAFYGYTF. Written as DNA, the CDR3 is TGTGCCAGCAGCCCGACAGCGTTCTATGGCTACACCTTC.

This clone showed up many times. The CDR3 region is CASSDRGLVNEQFF. DNA for the CDR3: TGTGCCAGCAGTGACAGGGGGTTAGTGAATGAGCAGTTCTTC. The chain carries TRBV2 and TRBJ2-1; TRBD1 aligns across 7 bases. CDR3 length equals 14 residues. Germline assignment: CDR1 SNHLY and CDR2 FYNNEI. The ends lost 3 bases at V and 7 bases at J; junction bases unmatched: 6.

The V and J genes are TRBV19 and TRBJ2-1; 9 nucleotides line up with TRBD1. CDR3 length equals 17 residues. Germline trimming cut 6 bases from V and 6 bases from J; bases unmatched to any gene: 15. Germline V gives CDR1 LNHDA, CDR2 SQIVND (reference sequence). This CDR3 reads CASRSIRTGTGINEQFF. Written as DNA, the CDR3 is TGTGCCAGTAGGTCGATTAGGACCGGGACAGGGATCAATGAGCAGTTCTTC.

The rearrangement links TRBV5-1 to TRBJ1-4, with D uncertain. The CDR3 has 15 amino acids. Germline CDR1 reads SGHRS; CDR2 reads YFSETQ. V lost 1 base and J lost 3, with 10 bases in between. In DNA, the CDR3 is TGCGCCAGCAGCTTGAGTGGCCAAGCTAATGAAAAACTGTTTTTT. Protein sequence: CASSLSGQANEKLFF.